Below, 13 T cell receptor beta chains from the same sample are listed, as sequenced in a study of PD-L1 blockade in urothelial cancer. The time point was: pretreatment peripheral blood. Using immunoSEQ multiplex PCR, the repertoire was profiled, and TCRdb retains in-frame clones only, with some absent. The table lists 130,000 or so clones, 65% to 85% of them singletons. Material: PBMCs, obtained around atezolizumab (anti-PD-L1) treatment. The receptor source for this set is a man aged 50 to 59 with urothelial cancer.

The chain couples TRBV5-1 to TRBJ2-5, with 12 bases aligning to TRBD1. Germline V gene lookup returns CDR1 SGHRS and CDR2 YFSETQ. J lost 7 bases, V lost 3 bases, and 7 bases had no gene match. The length of the CDR3 is 15 residues. The CDR3 loop is CASSSTGTGGRTQYF. As DNA, the CDR3 is TGCGCCAGCAGCTCGACGGGGACAGGGGGCCGGACCCAGTACTTC.

V usage is TRBV7-2 and J usage is TRBJ2-3; D gene ambiguous. V was shortened by 4 bases and J by 6 bases, with 14 bases between the two germline ends. Germline V gene data show CDR1 as SGHTA and CDR2 as FQGNSA. The CDR3 runs to 14 residues. DNA of the CDR3: TGTGCCAGCAGCTACTCCCCTACCCGGGATACGCAGTATTTT. Protein sequence: CASSYSPTRDTQYF. Supplemented by reference TRBV7-2 and TRBJ2-3, the full variable domain reads GAGVSQSPSNKVTEKGKDVELRCDPISGHTALYWYRQSLGQGLEFLIYFQGNSAPDKSGLPSDRFSAERTGGSVSTLTIQRTQQEDSAVYLCASSYSPTRDTQYFGPGTRLTVL.

The gene calls are TRBV6-1 and TRBJ2-7; 10 nucleotides match TRBD2. This CDR3 has 17 amino acids. Germline V CDR1 and CDR2: MNHNS, SASEGT. V trimming: 1 base; J trimming: 0 bases; junction bases outside the gene matches: 6. The CDR3 is CASSEGGLADSSYEQYF. The CDR3 nucleotides are TGTGCCAGCAGTGAAGGTGGACTAGCGGATAGCTCCTACGAGCAGTACTTC.

This clone was seen many times. The chain has TRBV28 and TRBJ2-7; D might be TRBD2 (6 bases). CDR3 length: 13 amino acids. Germline CDR1 MDHEN, CDR2 SYDVKM. V lost 5 bases and J 3 bases, leaving 11 bases between the germline ends. CDR3 DNA: TGTGCCAGCAGTCGGGACTCCCTCTACGAGCAGTACTTC. Translation gives CASSRDSLYEQYF.

This clone has only a few counts. The chain has TRBV5-5 and TRBJ1-4, with 7 bases lining up with TRBD1. CDR3 length: 15 amino acids. V was pared by 0 bases and J by 5 bases, with 4 bases of the junction left unmatched. CDR1 is SGHKS, CDR2 YYEKEE, per germline (reference sequence). The CDR3 region is CASSLAPGGNEKLFF. The CDR3 DNA follows: TGTGCCAGCAGCTTGGCTCCAGGGGGGAATGAAAAACTGTTTTTT.

The chain joins TRBV2 to TRBJ1-5; D is possibly TRBD1 (5 bases). The CDR3 length is 13 residues. The germline V gene encodes CDR1 SNHLY and CDR2 FYNNEI. Between the trimmed V and J ends, which lost 6 bases and 15 bases, there was a span of 21 bases. CDR3 amino acids: CASRGGTAGEGHF. DNA of the CDR3: TGTGCCAGCAGGGGGGGGACGGCAGGAGAAGGGCATTTT.

The chain employs TRBV28 and TRBJ2-4, with D possibly being TRBD1 (6 bases). The germline V gene has CDR1 MDHEN and CDR2 SYDVKM. This CDR3 has 13 amino acids. Trimming pared 7 bases from V and 0 bases from J, leaving 7 bases between. The CDR3 bases are TGTGCCAGCAACAGGGAAGCCAAAAACATTCAGTACTTC. It is translated as CASNREAKNIQYF. The whole variable domain, filled in from reference TRBV28 and TRBJ2-4, reads DVKVTQSSRYLVKRTGEKVFLECVQDMDHENMFWYRQDPGLGLRLIYFSYDVKMKEKGDIPEGYSVSREKKERFSLILESASTNQTSMYLCASNREAKNIQYFGAGTRLSVL.

The chain couples TRBV28 to TRBJ2-7, with TRBD2 matching 12 bases. CDR1 is MDHEN, CDR2 SYDVKM, per germline. This CDR3 has 16 amino acids. Trimming removed 4 bases from V and 7 bases from J; junction bases left unmatched: 11. CDR3 sequence reads: CASSSARLAGVGEQYF. The CDR3 nucleotides read TGTGCCAGCAGTTCCGCCAGACTAGCGGGAGTTGGGGAGCAGTACTTC.

This clone turned up a few times. The V and J genes are TRBV7-9 and TRBJ2-7; the match to TRBD1 covers 11 bases. The germline CDR1 and CDR2 sequences are SEHNR and FQNEAQ (reference sequence). The CDR3 consists of 14 residues. Unmatched junction bases numbered 6, after V lost 5 bases and J lost 6 bases. The CDR3 region has the DNA TGTGCCAGCAGCCTCCGGGACAGGGGGTCCGAGCAGTACTTC. Translation gives CASSLRDRGSEQYF.

J is TRBJ1-6 and V is TRBV18, with no clear D. Trimming stripped 3 bases from V and 7 bases from J, with 10 bases between. The CDR3 is made up of 14 amino acids. Germline V gives CDR1 KGHSH, CDR2 LQKENI. The CDR3: CASSPVSVNSPLHF. CDR3 in DNA: TGTGCCAGCTCACCGGTCTCGGTAAATTCACCCCTCCACTTT.

The gene calls are TRBV5-6 and TRBJ1-2; D uncertain. The CDR3 runs to 15 residues. Looked up from germline, CDR1 is SGHDT and CDR2 is YYEEEE. The V end was cut by 4 bases, the J end by 3 bases, with 16 bases between. The CDR3 bases are TGTGCCAGCAGCCCATTACGAGGGTCGGACTATGGCTACACCTTC. Encoded protein: CASSPLRGSDYGYTF.

This chain joins TRBV6-6 and TRBJ2-7; 10 bases are shared with TRBD1. Per germline, CDR1 MNHNY and CDR2 SVGAGI (reference sequence). The CDR3 loop spans 15 amino acids. After removal of 4 bases from V and 7 bases from J, the junction contained 10 bases not matched to a gene. In DNA, the CDR3 is TGTGCCAGCAGTTGGCCGGGGACAGGGGAGAGGGAGCAGTACTTC. Translated: CASSWPGTGEREQYF.

This clone came up once. V gene TRBV13 combines with J gene TRBJ2-5; perhaps TRBD1 as D (5 bases). Per germline, CDR1 PRHDT and CDR2 FYEKMQ (reference sequence). Trimming cost V 0 bases and J 4 bases, with 6 bases left between them. This CDR3 is 13 amino acids long. The CDR3 DNA sequence: TGTGCCAGCAGCTTAGGAGGGGTAGAGACCCAGTACTTC. It is translated as CASSLGGVETQYF.